Listed below are T cell receptor beta chains from one sample, sequenced in a study of response to subunit inactivated influenza vaccine. TCRdb ran MiXCR on the RT-PCR reads and lists one entry per CDR3 protein. The repertoire holds 650,000 to 700,000 distinct CDR3 sequences, with approximately 15% as singletons. The sequencing here drew on PBMCs from blood, taken approximately 12 days after vaccination. Receptor source: a man aged 45-65 years who received an inactivated influenza vaccine. Each CDR3 is given with its conserved first and last residue. The order of the fields is D gene, J gene, clone size, V gene, CDR3 DNA, CDR3 protein. The D gene is left open where the match is weak. Part of the rows lack a size; the others show once, few, many or a class for expanded clones.

>TRBD1|TRBJ2-5|many|TRBV10-3
TGTGCCATCAGTGAACGAGAGGGGGCTGGGGAGACCCAGTACTTC
CAISEREGAGETQYF
>NA|TRBJ1-2|many|TRBV5-1
TGCGCCAGCACCACAGATAACTATGGCTACACCTTC
CASTTDNYGYTF
>TRBD1|TRBJ2-7|few|TRBV5-1
TGCGCCAGCAGACCGGGACAGCCTCTTTACGAGCAGTACTTC
CASRPGQPLYEQYF
>TRBD2|TRBJ2-2|NA|TRBV7-2
TGTGCCAGCGGCTTCGGACTAGCGATTAACACCGGGGAGCTGTTTTTT
CASGFGLAINTGELFF
>NA|TRBJ2-1|NA|TRBV12-3/TRBV12-4
TGTGCCAGCAGTGGGCCGGGGCCCAGGACCAATGAGCAGTTCTTC
CASSGPGPRTNEQFF
>NA|TRBJ1-2|NA|TRBV4-3
TGCGCCAGCAGCCAAGATCGGGCCCGGGGACGGGGCTACACCTTC
CASSQDRARGRGYTF
>TRBD2|TRBJ2-7|many|TRBV5-1
TGCGCCAGCAGCGAGGGGACTAGCGGGAGAACTAGCGAGCAGTACTTC
CASSEGTSGRTSEQYF
>TRBD1|TRBJ2-1|many|TRBV7-2
TGTGCCAGCAGCTTCGGGACAGGAGAATATGAGCAGTTCTTC
CASSFGTGEYEQFF
>NA|TRBJ1-1|NA|TRBV20-1
TGCAGTGCTCTGAGGGGAAACACTGAAGCTTTCTTT
CSALRGNTEAFF
>NA|TRBJ1-2|NA|TRBV21-1
TGTGCCAGCAGCAAAGCTATCGGGGGGCGAGGCTATGGCTACACCTTC
CASSKAIGGRGYGYTF
>TRBD1|TRBJ2-7|NA|TRBV29-1
TGCAGCGTCCGGACAGGGGCCTACGAGCAGTACTTC
CSVRTGAYEQYF
>NA|TRBJ1-6|many|TRBV6-1
TGTGCCAGCAGCCACGGACAGAGCTCCTATAATTCACCCCTCCACTTT
CASSHGQSSYNSPLHF
>NA|TRBJ1-2|NA|TRBV5-1
TGCGCCAGCAGCACACGGACGGACTATGGCTACACCTTC
CASSTRTDYGYTF
>TRBD2|TRBJ2-1|NA|TRBV6-2/TRBV6-3
TGTGCCAGCAGTTACTCGATAATAGCGGGATTCAAAGAAGAGCAGTTCTTC
CASSYSIIAGFKEEQFF
>TRBD2|TRBJ2-3|NA|TRBV4-2
TGTGCCAGCAGCCAAGTCGGTAGCGGGAGTCTCGGGGGAGATACGCAGTATTTT
CASSQVGSGSLGGDTQYF
>NA|TRBJ1-2|few|TRBV28
TGTGCCAGCATCTCTGGGCTTGGCTACACCTTC
CASISGLGYTF
>NA|TRBJ1-2|few|TRBV5-1
TGCGCCAGCAGCTTGAACAGCAACTATGGCTACACCTTC
CASSLNSNYGYTF
>NA|TRBJ2-4|NA|TRBV12-3/TRBV12-4
NA
CASSFLERDIQYF
>TRBD1|TRBJ1-2|few|TRBV12-3/TRBV12-4
TGTGCCAGCAGTCCAGGGACAGCCTTCTATGGCTACACCTTC
CASSPGTAFYGYTF